This T cell receptor beta chain derives from a study of human T cells and chemical hapten exposure. Study-level results: Significantly more large CDR3 similarity clusters arose among expanded TCRs than among controls. There was a positive correlation between PT1 expanded TCR counts and patch test score.

The library tagged each cDNA molecule with unique molecular identifiers. In TCRdb, the RACE reads were re-called with MiXCR into one record per CDR3 protein. The sample contains under 90,000 distinct CDR3 sequences, about 8.5% of which appear only once. In its sample, this clonotype was seen a few times. Its antigen is currently unknown. The sample's time point: patch test 2, 6 weeks after DPC sensitization. The treatment denotes: therapeutic diphenylcyclopropenone sensitization with weekly scalp DPC. This CDR3 contains 16 residues. V was cut by 5 bases and J by 1 base, with 15 bases left in between. The germline gives CDR1 SGHTA, CDR2 FQGNSA.

The source material was whole blood, sampled in connection with sensitization to the hapten diphenylcyclopropenone (DPC). The origin of this receptor is a woman in her forties or fifties with alopecia areata. Some clones in this sample may be carry-over from other donors' samples. The genes are TRBV7-2 and TRBJ1-5; maybe TRBD1 (6 bases). The CDR3 sequence: CASSQQTGFSNQPQHF. CDR3 DNA sequence: TGTGCCAGCAGCCAACAAACAGGGTTCAGCAATCAGCCCCAGCATTTT.